The rows below give T cell receptor beta chains drawn from one sample of a study of OX40 agonist ivuxolimab in advanced cancers. The repertoire was sequenced with immunoSEQ multiplex PCR; TCRdb's copy has only in-frame clones and lacks some. The data show nearly 70,000 clones, with more than 70% seen just once and 5% to 6.5% held by the top ten. The sequencing used CD4+ or CD8+ T cells sorted from blood, collected in a trial of the OX40 agonist ivuxolimab. These receptors came from an adult with an advanced solid tumor such as melanoma, head and neck, liver or kidney cancer. Each CDR3 is given with its conserved first and last residue. The D gene is left open where the match is weak. For some rows the clone size is stated as once, few or many, or as a class when expanded; others skip it.

j_gene,abundance,v_gene,d_gene,CDR3aa,CDR3nt
TRBJ2-7,-,TRBV5-1,-,CASSPNGAYEQYF,TGCGCCAGCAGCCCGAATGGGGCCTACGAGCAGTACTTC
TRBJ2-3,-,TRBV7-2,TRBD2,CASSLEGLAAYTDTQYF,TGTGCCAGCAGCTTAGAAGGCCTAGCGGCCTACACAGATACGCAGTATTTT
TRBJ2-3,-,TRBV7-2,-,CASSLGTITDTQYF,TGTGCCAGCAGCTTAGGGACGATCACAGATACGCAGTATTTT
TRBJ2-7,-,TRBV25-1,TRBD1,CASSSAGGYYHEQYF,TGTGCCAGCTCGTCGGCAGGGGGCTATTACCACGAGCAGTACTTC
TRBJ1-5,-,TRBV5-1,-,CASSLVGGAGQPQHF,TGCGCCAGCAGCTTGGTGGGGGGCGCGGGTCAGCCCCAGCATTTT
TRBJ2-2,-,TRBV7-6,TRBD2,CASSLELGTRSGELFF,TGTGCCAGCAGCTTGGAGCTCGGGACTAGATCCGGGGAGCTGTTTTTT
TRBJ2-7,-,TRBV6-6,-,CASRTTGYEQYF,TGTGCCAGCAGGACCACGGGCTACGAGCAGTACTTC
TRBJ2-7,-,TRBV6-6,-,CASSYGQEAYEQYF,TGTGCCAGCAGTTACGGGCAGGAGGCCTACGAGCAGTACTTC
TRBJ1-5,once,TRBV6-1,TRBD1,CASSERAGGYNQPQHF,TGTGCCAGCAGTGAAAGGGCAGGGGGCTACAATCAGCCCCAGCATTTT
TRBJ1-2,-,TRBV28,-,CASTVVTRNYGYTF,TGTGCCAGCACGGTTGTCACCCGTAACTATGGCTACACCTTC
TRBJ2-7,-,TRBV5-1,-,CASSAGQLHHEQYF,TGCGCCAGCAGCGCCGGACAGCTTCACCACGAGCAGTACTTC
TRBJ2-3,-,TRBV5-4,-,CASSLDYASTDTQYF,TGTGCCAGCAGCTTGGACTATGCAAGCACAGATACGCAGTATTTT
TRBJ2-1,-,TRBV7-3,-,CASSPRQVTYNEQFF,TGTGCCAGCAGCCCAAGACAGGTTACCTACAATGAGCAGTTCTTC
TRBJ2-1,-,TRBV27,-,CASSRDRSSYNEQFF,TGTGCCAGCAGTCGAGACCGGAGCTCCTACAATGAGCAGTTCTTC
TRBJ1-2,-,TRBV27,-,CASSLRGQTPNYGYTF,TGTGCCAGCAGTTTGAGAGGACAGACACCTAACTATGGCTACACCTTC
TRBJ2-1,-,TRBV4-1,TRBD2,CASSPVGTRRDEQFF,TGCGCCAGCAGCCCAGTAGGGACTAGGCGCGATGAGCAGTTCTTC
TRBJ1-3,-,TRBV7-9,-,CASSSDSAAYTSFGNTIYF,TGTGCCAGCAGCTCCGACAGTGCCGCTTACACGAGTTTCGGAAACACCATATATTTT
TRBJ2-7,medium-sized,TRBV11-2,TRBD1,CASSSAGQGYEQYF,TGTGCCAGCAGCTCGGCAGGACAGGGCTACGAGCAGTACTTC
TRBJ2-3,-,TRBV7-9,-,CATSRWAVVGTDTQYF,TGTGCCACCTCGCGTTGGGCCGTAGTTGGGACAGATACGCAGTATTTT
TRBJ2-3,-,TRBV29-1,-,CSGRLTLASDTQYF,TGCAGCGGTCGACTAACTCTGGCTTCAGATACGCAGTATTTT
TRBJ1-1,-,TRBV28,-,CASRAETEAFF,TGTGCCAGCAGGGCAGAAACTGAAGCTTTCTTT
TRBJ2-5,once,TRBV2,-,CASSPTGYQETQYF,TGTGCCAGCAGTCCAACAGGGTACCAAGAGACCCAGTACTTC
TRBJ2-5,-,TRBV5-4,-,CASSSDRSVVETQYF,TGTGCCAGCAGTTCTGACCGTTCGGTAGTGGAGACCCAGTACTTC
TRBJ2-7,-,TRBV6-5,TRBD2,CASSSAGADTREQYF,TGTGCCAGCAGTTCCGCGGGAGCCGATACGCGCGAGCAGTACTTC
TRBJ1-5,-,TRBV14,-,CASSRFGQPQHF,TGTGCCAGCAGCCGTTTTGGTCAGCCCCAGCATTTT
TRBJ1-1,-,TRBV11-1,-,CASSLVTGNTEAFF,TGTGCCAGCAGCTTAGTGACGGGAAACACTGAAGCTTTCTTT